Listed here is a single TCR beta chain. With 7 bases removed from V and 5 bases from J, the gap between germline ends came to 18 bases. CDR1 is SGHAT, CDR2 FQNNGV, per germline. This CDR3 contains 14 residues. Assay: immunoSEQ multiplex PCR; the TCRdb copy retains only in-frame clones and omits some. Counted here are over 85,000 clones, 70% to 90% occurring once; the ten biggest clones make up around 8.1%. The sample belongs to a study of blood T cell repertoires in COVID-19. The sequenced material came from peripheral blood. The origin of this receptor is an older woman with acute or convalescent COVID-19. The chain links TRBV11-2 to TRBJ2-7, with D possibly being TRBD1 (6 bases). CDR3 protein: CASIEQGPWDEQYF. The CDR3 nucleotides are TGTGCCAGCATCGAACAGGGCCCGTGGGACGAGCAGTACTTC.